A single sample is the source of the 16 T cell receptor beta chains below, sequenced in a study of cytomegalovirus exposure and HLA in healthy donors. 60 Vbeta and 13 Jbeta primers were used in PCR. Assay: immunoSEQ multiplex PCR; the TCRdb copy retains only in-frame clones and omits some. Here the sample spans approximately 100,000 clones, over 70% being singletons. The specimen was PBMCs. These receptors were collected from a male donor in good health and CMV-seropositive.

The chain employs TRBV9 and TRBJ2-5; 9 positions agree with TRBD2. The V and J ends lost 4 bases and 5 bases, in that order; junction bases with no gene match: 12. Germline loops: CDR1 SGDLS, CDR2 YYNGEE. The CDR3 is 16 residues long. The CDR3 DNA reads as TGTGCCAGCAGCCTTGACGCTTCTAGCGGGGTTGAGACCCAGTACTTC. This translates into CASSLDASSGVETQYF. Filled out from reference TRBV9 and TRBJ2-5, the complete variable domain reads DSGVTQTPKHLITATGQRVTLRCSPRSGDLSVYWYQQSLDQGLQFLIQYYNGEERAKGNILERFSAQQFPDLHSELNLSSLELGDSALYFCASSLDASSGVETQYFGPGTRLLVL.

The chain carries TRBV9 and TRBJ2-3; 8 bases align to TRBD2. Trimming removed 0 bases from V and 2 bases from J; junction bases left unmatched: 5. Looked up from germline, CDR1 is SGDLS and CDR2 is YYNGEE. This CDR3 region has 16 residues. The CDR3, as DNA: TGTGCCAGCAGCGTAGACGGGAGGGCCTACACAGATACGCAGTATTTT. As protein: CASSVDGRAYTDTQYF. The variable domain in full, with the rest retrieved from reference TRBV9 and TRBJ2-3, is DSGVTQTPKHLITATGQRVTLRCSPRSGDLSVYWYQQSLDQGLQFLIQYYNGEERAKGNILERFSAQQFPDLHSELNLSSLELGDSALYFCASSVDGRAYTDTQYFGPGTRLTVL.

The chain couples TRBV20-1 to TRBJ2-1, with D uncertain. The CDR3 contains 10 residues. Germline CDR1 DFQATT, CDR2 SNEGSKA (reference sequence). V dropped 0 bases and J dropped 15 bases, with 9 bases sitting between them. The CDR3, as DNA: TGCAGTGCTAGAGAAGATCCCGGGTTCTTC. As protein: CSAREDPGFF.

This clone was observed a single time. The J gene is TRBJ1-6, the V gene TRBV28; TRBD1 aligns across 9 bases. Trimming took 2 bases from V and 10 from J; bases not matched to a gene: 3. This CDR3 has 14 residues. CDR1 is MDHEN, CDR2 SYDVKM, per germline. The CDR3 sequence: CASSLRDRDSPLHF. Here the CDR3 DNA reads TGTGCCAGCAGTTTAAGGGACAGGGACTCACCCCTCCACTTT.

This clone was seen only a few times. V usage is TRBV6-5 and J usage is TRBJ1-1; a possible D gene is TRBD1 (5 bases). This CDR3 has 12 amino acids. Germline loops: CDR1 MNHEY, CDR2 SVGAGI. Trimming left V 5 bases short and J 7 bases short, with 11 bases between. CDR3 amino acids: CASSARQSEAFF. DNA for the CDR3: TGTGCCAGCAGTGCAAGACAGAGTGAAGCTTTCTTT.

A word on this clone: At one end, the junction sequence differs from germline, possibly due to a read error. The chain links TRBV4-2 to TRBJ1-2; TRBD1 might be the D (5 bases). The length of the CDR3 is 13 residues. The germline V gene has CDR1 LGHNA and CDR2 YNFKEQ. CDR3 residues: CASSQGPGQGYPF. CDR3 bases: TGTGCCAGCAGCCAAGGCCCAGGGCAAGGCTACCCCTTC.

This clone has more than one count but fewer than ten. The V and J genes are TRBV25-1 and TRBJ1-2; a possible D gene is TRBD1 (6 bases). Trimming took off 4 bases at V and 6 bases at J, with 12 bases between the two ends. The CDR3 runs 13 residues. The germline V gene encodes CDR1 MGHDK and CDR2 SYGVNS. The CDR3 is CASSGDRLDGYTF. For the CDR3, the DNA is TGTGCCAGCAGTGGTGACAGGCTCGATGGCTACACCTTC.

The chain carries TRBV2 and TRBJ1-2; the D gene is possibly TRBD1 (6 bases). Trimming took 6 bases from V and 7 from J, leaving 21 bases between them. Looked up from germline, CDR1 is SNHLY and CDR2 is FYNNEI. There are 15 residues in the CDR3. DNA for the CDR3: TGTGCCAGCAGAAGCAGGGCCGGGGGGGGCTCTGGCTACACCTTC. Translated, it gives CASRSRAGGGSGYTF. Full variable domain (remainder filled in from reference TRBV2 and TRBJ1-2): EPEVTQTPSHQVTQMGQEVILRCVPISNHLYFYWYRQILGQKVEFLVSFYNNEISEKSEIFDDQFSVERPDGSNFTLKIRSTKLEDSAMYFCASRSRAGGGSGYTFGSGTRLTVV.

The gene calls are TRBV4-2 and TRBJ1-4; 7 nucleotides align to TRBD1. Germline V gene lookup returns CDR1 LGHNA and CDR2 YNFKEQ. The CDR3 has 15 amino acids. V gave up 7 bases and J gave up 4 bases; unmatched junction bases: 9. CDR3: CASTSSGTVNEKLFF. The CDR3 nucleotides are TGTGCCAGCACCTCCTCCGGGACAGTTAATGAAAAACTGTTTTTT.

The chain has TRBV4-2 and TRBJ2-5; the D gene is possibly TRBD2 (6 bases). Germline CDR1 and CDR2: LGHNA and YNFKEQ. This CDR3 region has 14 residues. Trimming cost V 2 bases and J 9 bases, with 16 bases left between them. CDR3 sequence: CASSQLDAAGPQYF. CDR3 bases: TGTGCCAGCAGCCAATTGGACGCCGCGGGACCCCAGTACTTC.

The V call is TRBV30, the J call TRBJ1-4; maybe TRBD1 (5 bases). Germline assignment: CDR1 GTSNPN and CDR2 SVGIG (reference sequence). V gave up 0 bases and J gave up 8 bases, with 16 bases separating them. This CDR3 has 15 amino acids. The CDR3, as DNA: TGTGCCTGGAGTGTACGTTTGGGGGGAGCGGAAAAACTGTTTTTT. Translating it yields CAWSVRLGGAEKLFF.

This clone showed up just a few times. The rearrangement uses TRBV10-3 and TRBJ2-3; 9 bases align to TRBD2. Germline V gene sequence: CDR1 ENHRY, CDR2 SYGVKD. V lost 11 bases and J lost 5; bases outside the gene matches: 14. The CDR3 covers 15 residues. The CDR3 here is CAVTSAAGGEDTQYF. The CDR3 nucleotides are TGTGCCGTCACCTCAGCGGCGGGAGGGGAAGATACGCAGTATTTT.

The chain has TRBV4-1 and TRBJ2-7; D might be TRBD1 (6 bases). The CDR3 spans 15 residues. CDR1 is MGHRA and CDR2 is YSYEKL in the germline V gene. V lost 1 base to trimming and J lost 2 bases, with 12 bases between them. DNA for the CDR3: TGCGCCAGCAGCCAAGGTCAGGGGCCCCCCTACGAGCAGTACTTC. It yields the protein CASSQGQGPPYEQYF.

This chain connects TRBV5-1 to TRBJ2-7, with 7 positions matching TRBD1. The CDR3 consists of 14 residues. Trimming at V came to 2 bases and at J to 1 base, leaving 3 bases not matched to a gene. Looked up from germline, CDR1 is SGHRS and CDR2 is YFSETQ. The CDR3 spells CASSLSGQSYEQYF. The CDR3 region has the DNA TGCGCCAGCAGCTTATCGGGACAGTCCTACGAGCAGTACTTC. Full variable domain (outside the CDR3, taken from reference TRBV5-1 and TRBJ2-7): KAGVTQTPRYLIKTRGQQVTLSCSPISGHRSVSWYQQTPGQGLQFLFEYFSETQRNKGNFPGRFSGRQFSNSRSEMNVSTLELGDSALYLCASSLSGQSYEQYFGPGTRLTVT.

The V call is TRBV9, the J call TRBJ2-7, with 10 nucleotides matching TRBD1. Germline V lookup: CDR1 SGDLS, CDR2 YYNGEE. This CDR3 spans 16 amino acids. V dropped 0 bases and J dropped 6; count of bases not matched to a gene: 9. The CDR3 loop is CASSVVGQGVLSEQYF. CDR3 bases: TGTGCCAGCAGCGTAGTAGGACAGGGGGTACTGAGCGAGCAGTACTTC.

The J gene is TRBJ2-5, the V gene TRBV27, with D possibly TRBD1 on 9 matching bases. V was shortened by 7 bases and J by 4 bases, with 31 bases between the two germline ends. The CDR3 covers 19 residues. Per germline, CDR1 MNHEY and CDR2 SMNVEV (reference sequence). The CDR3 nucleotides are TGTGCCAGCATGCCACTGGGACAGGGTGAAACGGGAGGGGGAGAGACCCAGTACTTC. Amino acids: CASMPLGQGETGGGETQYF.